This T cell receptor beta chain stems from a study of blood T cell repertoires in COVID-19. About the study: Sites across the United States, Italy and Spain contributed samples from acute and convalescent COVID-19. T cells, B-cell-depleted T cells, or PBMCs provided the cDNA or gDNA that served as material.

Losses at the gene ends were 4 bases for V and 4 bases for J; bases not matched to a gene: 8. This CDR3 has 16 amino acids. CDR1 WNHNN and CDR2 SYGVQD come from the germline V gene (reference sequence). The table came from immunoSEQ multiplex PCR; TCRdb's copy has only in-frame clones and leaves some out. The table records about 330,000 clones, 65% to 90% of them present only once. This clonotype was obtained from a human donor in a cohort sampled during active COVID-19. The sequenced material came from peripheral blood. This rearrangement joins TRBV10-1 to TRBJ1-1, with 11 bases fitting TRBD1. The CDR3 region has the DNA TGCGCCAGCAGTGGAGGGACAGGGGGTTTGGGCACTGAAGCTTTCTTT. Residues: CASSGGTGGLGTEAFF.